This T cell receptor (beta chain) was documented in a study of blood T cell repertoires in COVID-19. Assay: immunoSEQ multiplex PCR; the TCRdb copy retains only in-frame clones and omits some. The sample contains about 280,000 clones, over 75% of which appear only once. V lost 8 bases, J lost 0 bases, and 8 bases stayed unmatched. Germline V gene lookup returns CDR1 SGHTS and CDR2 YDEGEE. This CDR3 is built from 15 residues. This TCR came from a human donor in a cohort sampled during active COVID-19. Input material: peripheral blood. The V gene is TRBV5-8, the J gene TRBJ2-1, with TRBD1 matching 7 bases. The CDR3 DNA is TGTGCCAGTCTCCGAGGGGGCAGCTCCTACAATGAGCAGTTCTTC. This encodes CASLRGGSSYNEQFF.